The present TCR beta chain was sequenced within a study of beta chain features in type 1 diabetes. The entirety of the isolated RNA underwent reverse transcription, so expressed TCRB transcripts were sequenced. Measured with immunoSEQ multiplex PCR; TCRdb has only the in-frame clones, and not every one. The sample has about 620,000 clones, about 14% seen once. By way of CD45RO/CCR7/CD25/CD127/CD95/CD27, the CD4+ regulatory, stem cell-like memory, central memory and naive cells were sorted. Purity of each sorted population was above 95%. This clone showed up just a few times. From germline, CDR1 is SGHAT and CDR2 FQNNGV. Trimming removed 5 bases at V and 2 bases at J, with 12 bases between. The CDR3 totals 15 residues.

The chain is built from TRBV11-2 and TRBJ1-4; TRBD1 might be the D (6 bases). The sample comprised naive CD4+ T cells from blood. The clonotype was recovered from a man between 18 and 35 years old in good health. The CDR3 sequence: CASSLRGGTNEKLFF. The CDR3 coding sequence is TGTGCCAGCAGCCTCCGAGGGGGGACTAATGAAAAACTGTTTTTT.